Listed below are T cell receptor beta chains from one sample, sequenced in a study of OX40 agonist ivuxolimab in advanced cancers. Produced via immunoSEQ multiplex PCR; TCRdb's table is partial and in-frame only. The sample shows around 72,000 clones, around 86% of them seen only once. Here the sequenced sample was CD4+ or CD8+ T cells sorted from blood, taken in a trial of the OX40 agonist ivuxolimab. The receptors stem from an adult with an advanced solid tumor such as melanoma, head and neck, liver or kidney cancer. Each CDR3 is given with its conserved first and last residue. Fields, in order: V gene, clone size, J gene, D gene, CDR3 DNA, CDR3 protein. The D gene is left open where the match is weak. The size entry is marked missing in some rows and otherwise reads once, few, many or a size class.

V gene: TRBV11-2; clone size: -; J gene: TRBJ2-5; D gene: TRBD1; CDR3 DNA: TGTGCCAGCAGCGCGACGGGACAGGAGGGAGAGACCCAGTACTTC; CDR3 protein: CASSATGQEGETQYF
V gene: TRBV18; clone size: once; J gene: TRBJ1-1; D gene: -; CDR3 DNA: TGTGCCAGCTCACCTCTCGGGGTTGCAGGGGCGAACACTGAAGCTTTCTTT; CDR3 protein: CASSPLGVAGANTEAFF
V gene: TRBV30; clone size: -; J gene: TRBJ1-2; D gene: -; CDR3 DNA: TGTGCCTGGAGTGTACTCCAGGGTCATGGCTACACCTTC; CDR3 protein: CAWSVLQGHGYTF
V gene: TRBV30; clone size: -; J gene: TRBJ2-2; D gene: -; CDR3 DNA: TGTGCCTGGAGTATTACAGGTTCCACCGGGGAGCTGTTTTTT; CDR3 protein: CAWSITGSTGELFF
V gene: TRBV5-1; clone size: -; J gene: TRBJ1-1; D gene: -; CDR3 DNA: TGCGCCAGCAGCCCCGGGGATATGAACACTGAAGCTTTCTTT; CDR3 protein: CASSPGDMNTEAFF
V gene: TRBV6-5; clone size: few; J gene: TRBJ2-7; D gene: -; CDR3 DNA: TGTGCCAGCCCGGTAGGGGGGCTCCTTTACGAGCAGTACTTC; CDR3 protein: CASPVGGLLYEQYF
V gene: TRBV4-2; clone size: once; J gene: TRBJ2-2; D gene: TRBD2; CDR3 DNA: TGTGCCAGCAGCCAAGATTCGGCGAATAGCGGGAGGGCCTTCGCCGGGGAGCTGTTTTTT; CDR3 protein: CASSQDSANSGRAFAGELFF
V gene: TRBV11-3; clone size: -; J gene: TRBJ2-3; D gene: -; CDR3 DNA: TGTGCCAGCAGCTGGGCAGGGGAGCGCACAGATACGCAGTATTTT; CDR3 protein: CASSWAGERTDTQYF
V gene: TRBV7-2; clone size: few; J gene: TRBJ2-2; D gene: -; CDR3 DNA: TGTGCCAGCAGCTTAGGGGGGGATAGCACCGGGGAGCTGTTTTTT; CDR3 protein: CASSLGGDSTGELFF
V gene: TRBV18; clone size: -; J gene: TRBJ2-7; D gene: TRBD2; CDR3 DNA: TGTGCCAGCTCACCACCAGCTAGCGGAACCTACGAGCAGTACTTC; CDR3 protein: CASSPPASGTYEQYF
V gene: TRBV14; clone size: -; J gene: TRBJ2-7; D gene: -; CDR3 DNA: TGTGCCAGCAGCCGCAAAGGACGCCTACGCGTCGACGAGCAGTACTTC; CDR3 protein: CASSRKGRLRVDEQYF
V gene: TRBV19; clone size: -; J gene: TRBJ1-2; D gene: -; CDR3 DNA: TGTGCCAGTAGTACTACGGAGACCTTCTATGGCTACACCTTC; CDR3 protein: CASSTTETFYGYTF
V gene: TRBV5-6; clone size: -; J gene: TRBJ2-7; D gene: -; CDR3 DNA: TGTGCCAGCAGCTTGTTGGGCCTGAGCTCCTACGAGCAGTACTTC; CDR3 protein: CASSLLGLSSYEQYF
V gene: TRBV5-4; clone size: -; J gene: TRBJ1-2; D gene: -; CDR3 DNA: TGTGCCAGCAGCTTGTTCTTGAGCTCTAACTATAGCTACACCTTC; CDR3 protein: CASSLFLSSNYSYTF
V gene: TRBV11-2; clone size: -; J gene: TRBJ1-4; D gene: -; CDR3 DNA: TGTGCCAGCAGTCACCCGGGGGGTGAAAAACTGTTTTTT; CDR3 protein: CASSHPGGEKLFF
V gene: TRBV18; clone size: few; J gene: TRBJ2-1; D gene: TRBD2; CDR3 DNA: TGTGCCAGCTCATTTTTTAGCGGGGCCACAGTCAATGAGCAGTTCTTC; CDR3 protein: CASSFFSGATVNEQFF
V gene: TRBV7-8; clone size: -; J gene: TRBJ2-1; D gene: TRBD2; CDR3 DNA: TGTGCCAGCAGCTTAAGGACTAGCGGGGGCAGCTCCTACAATGAGCAGTTCTTC; CDR3 protein: CASSLRTSGGSSYNEQFF
V gene: TRBV5-1; clone size: -; J gene: TRBJ1-6; D gene: -; CDR3 DNA: TGCGCCAGCAGCTTTCTGCAGGGGCCCTCTAATTCACCCCTCCACTTT; CDR3 protein: CASSFLQGPSNSPLHF
V gene: TRBV7-9; clone size: -; J gene: TRBJ2-3; D gene: TRBD2; CDR3 DNA: TGTGCCAGCAGTAGTACTAGCGGGGGGATCCATACGCAGTATTTT; CDR3 protein: CASSSTSGGIHTQYF
V gene: TRBV29-1; clone size: -; J gene: TRBJ1-1; D gene: TRBD1; CDR3 DNA: TGCAGCGTTACAGACAGGGTGTGGGCTTTCTTT; CDR3 protein: CSVTDRVWAFF
V gene: TRBV28; clone size: -; J gene: TRBJ1-6; D gene: -; CDR3 DNA: TGTGCCAGCAGTCCTACTCTATATAATTCACCCCTCCACTTT; CDR3 protein: CASSPTLYNSPLHF
V gene: TRBV9; clone size: -; J gene: TRBJ1-1; D gene: -; CDR3 DNA: TGTGCCAGCAGCTCTACCGGGATCGAAGCTTTCTTT; CDR3 protein: CASSSTGIEAFF
V gene: TRBV28; clone size: -; J gene: TRBJ1-4; D gene: -; CDR3 DNA: TGTGCCAGCACCGGCCGTGGGAGGGAAAAACTGTTTTTT; CDR3 protein: CASTGRGREKLFF
V gene: TRBV5-1; clone size: once; J gene: TRBJ1-1; D gene: TRBD1; CDR3 DNA: TGCGCCAGCAGCCGACAGGGGGGAGTGAACACTGAAGCTTTCTTT; CDR3 protein: CASSRQGGVNTEAFF
V gene: TRBV14; clone size: -; J gene: TRBJ2-3; D gene: -; CDR3 DNA: TGTGCCAGCAGCCAGGGAAGGCGGGAAGATACGCAGTATTTT; CDR3 protein: CASSQGRREDTQYF
V gene: TRBV7-9; clone size: -; J gene: TRBJ2-5; D gene: -; CDR3 DNA: TGTGCCAGCAGCTTATTCACAGAGACCCAGTACTTC; CDR3 protein: CASSLFTETQYF
V gene: TRBV5-1; clone size: -; J gene: TRBJ1-1; D gene: -; CDR3 DNA: TGCGCCAGCAGCCGGCGAGGGGGGAGGACTGAAGCTTTCTTT; CDR3 protein: CASSRRGGRTEAFF
V gene: TRBV15; clone size: -; J gene: TRBJ1-3; D gene: -; CDR3 DNA: TGTGCCACCAGCACGCCATCGACAGGCCCCGCTGGAAACACCATATATTTT; CDR3 protein: CATSTPSTGPAGNTIYF
V gene: TRBV18; clone size: -; J gene: TRBJ1-2; D gene: -; CDR3 DNA: TGTGCCAGCTCACCCCCAGGGAGGTCTGGCTACACCTTC; CDR3 protein: CASSPPGRSGYTF
V gene: TRBV5-4; clone size: -; J gene: TRBJ2-7; D gene: -; CDR3 DNA: TGTGCCAGCAGCTTCCGGGGCGGGGGCCTTCTCTACGAGCAGTACTTC; CDR3 protein: CASSFRGGGLLYEQYF
V gene: TRBV5-1; clone size: -; J gene: TRBJ2-3; D gene: -; CDR3 DNA: TGCGCCAGCAGCTCGGGGTCCTCAGATACGCAGTATTTT; CDR3 protein: CASSSGSSDTQYF
V gene: TRBV15; clone size: -; J gene: TRBJ1-1; D gene: -; CDR3 DNA: TGTGCCACCAGCAGAGAAAGGGGGTTCATGAACACTGAAGCTTTCTTT; CDR3 protein: CATSRERGFMNTEAFF
V gene: TRBV13; clone size: -; J gene: TRBJ1-5; D gene: -; CDR3 DNA: TGTGCCAGCAGCTTAGGCCGATCGGAAGGTGAGCAGCCCCAGCATTTT; CDR3 protein: CASSLGRSEGEQPQHF
V gene: TRBV6-1; clone size: -; J gene: TRBJ2-5; D gene: TRBD1; CDR3 DNA: TGTGCCAGCAGTAGACGACAGGGCCAAGAGACCCAGTACTTC; CDR3 protein: CASSRRQGQETQYF
V gene: TRBV6-6; clone size: -; J gene: TRBJ1-4; D gene: -; CDR3 DNA: TGTGCCAGCAGTTACAGATGGGCCCTAAATGAAAAACTGTTTTTT; CDR3 protein: CASSYRWALNEKLFF
V gene: TRBV30; clone size: many; J gene: TRBJ1-5; D gene: -; CDR3 DNA: TGTGCCTGGAGGGGTGGGGGTGTTAATCAGCCCCAGCATTTT; CDR3 protein: CAWRGGGVNQPQHF
V gene: TRBV6-4; clone size: few; J gene: TRBJ1-5; D gene: -; CDR3 DNA: TGTGCCAGCAGTGAAGGGTCTGGCCAGCCCCAGCATTTT; CDR3 protein: CASSEGSGQPQHF
V gene: TRBV6-1; clone size: -; J gene: TRBJ1-2; D gene: -; CDR3 DNA: TGTGCCAGCAGGAGGGCAGGAACTAACTATGGCTACACCTTC; CDR3 protein: CASRRAGTNYGYTF
V gene: TRBV29-1; clone size: -; J gene: TRBJ1-2; D gene: -; CDR3 DNA: TGCAGCGCCCGGAGGGGGGACTATGGCTACACCTTC; CDR3 protein: CSARRGDYGYTF
V gene: TRBV5-1; clone size: -; J gene: TRBJ2-3; D gene: -; CDR3 DNA: TGCGCCAGCCAACTTGACAGCACAGATACGCAGTATTTT; CDR3 protein: CASQLDSTDTQYF
V gene: TRBV7-2; clone size: once; J gene: TRBJ2-4; D gene: TRBD2; CDR3 DNA: TGTGCCAGCAGCTTAGCGGCCAGGACTAGCAGGGACATTCAGTACTTC; CDR3 protein: CASSLAARTSRDIQYF
V gene: TRBV27; clone size: few; J gene: TRBJ1-6; D gene: TRBD1; CDR3 DNA: TGTGCCAGCAGTTTATGGGACAGGGGGCTCGGGTCACCCCTCCACTTT; CDR3 protein: CASSLWDRGLGSPLHF